The T cell receptor beta chain described here comes from a study of beta chain features in type 1 diabetes. The study's findings and limits: Moderately but significantly shorter TCRB CDR3s were found in Type 1 diabetes patients in all four CD4+ subsets.

The CDR3 has 15 amino acids. Per the germline V gene, CDR1 is SGHVS and CDR2 is FQNEAQ. V lost 1 base and J lost 2; bases outside the gene matches: 2. Expressed TCRB transcripts were sequenced because the entire RNA isolate underwent reverse transcription. Measured with immunoSEQ multiplex PCR; TCRdb has only the in-frame clones, and not every one. The sample lists 600,000 to 700,000 clones, approximately 13% occurring once. With respect to this clone: Its antigen is still unknown.

The sample consisted of naive CD4+ T cells from blood. The TCR comes from a man aged 30 to 45 with type 1 diabetes. V gene TRBV7-8 combines with J gene TRBJ2-1, with 7 bases aligning to TRBD2. The CDR3 sequence: CASSLVAGAYNEQFF. DNA of the CDR3: TGTGCCAGCAGCTTAGTCGCGGGGGCCTACAATGAGCAGTTCTTC.